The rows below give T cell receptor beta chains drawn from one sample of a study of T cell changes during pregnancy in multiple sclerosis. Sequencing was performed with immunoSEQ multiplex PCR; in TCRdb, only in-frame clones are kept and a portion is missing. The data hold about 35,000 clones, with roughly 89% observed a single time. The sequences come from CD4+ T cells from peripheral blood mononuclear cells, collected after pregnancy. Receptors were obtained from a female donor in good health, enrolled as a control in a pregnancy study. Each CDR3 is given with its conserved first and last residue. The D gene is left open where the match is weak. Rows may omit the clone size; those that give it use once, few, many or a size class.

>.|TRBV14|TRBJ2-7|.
TGTGCCAGCAGCCATAGAGTTAAATTGTCCTACGAGCAGTACTTC
CASSHRVKLSYEQYF
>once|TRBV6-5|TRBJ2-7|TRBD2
TGTGCCAGCAGGTTAGCGGGAAAATACGAGCAGTACTTC
CASRLAGKYEQYF
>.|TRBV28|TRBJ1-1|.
TGTGCCAGCAGTTTAGGTACAGGCGGGGGGACTGAAGCTTTCTTT
CASSLGTGGGTEAFF
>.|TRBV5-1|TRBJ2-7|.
TGCGCCAGCAGCCGCGACAGCTACGAGCAGTACTTC
CASSRDSYEQYF
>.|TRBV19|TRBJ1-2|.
TGTGCCAGTAGTAACGCGGTACTTGATGGCTACACCTTC
CASSNAVLDGYTF
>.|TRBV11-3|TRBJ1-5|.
TGTGCCAGCAGCCGGGGGGGCCAGGGTCGCCAGCCCCAGCATTTT
CASSRGGQGRQPQHF
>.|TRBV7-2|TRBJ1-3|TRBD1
TGTGCCAGCAGCCAGACAGGGGCCTCTGGAAACACCATATATTTT
CASSQTGASGNTIYF
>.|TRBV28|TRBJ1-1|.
TGTGCCAGCAGATCCGACAGCGGCGGGGGGAGCACTGAAGCTTTCTTT
CASRSDSGGGSTEAFF
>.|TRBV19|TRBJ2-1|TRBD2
TGTGCCAGTGGCGGGGGTCTCTCCTACAATGAGCAGTTCTTC
CASGGGLSYNEQFF
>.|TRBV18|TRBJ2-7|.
TGTGCCAGCTCACTAAACTACGAGCAGTACTTC
CASSLNYEQYF
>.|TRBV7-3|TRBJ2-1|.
TGTGCCAGCAGCTTAGGTACGCAGTATGGGCAGTTCTTC
CASSLGTQYGQFF
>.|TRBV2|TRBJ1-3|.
TGTGCCAGCAGTACGAACAGGGCAGCCTCTGGAAACACCATATATTTT
CASSTNRAASGNTIYF
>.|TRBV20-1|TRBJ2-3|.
TGCAGTGCGACTAGCACAGATACGCAGTATTTT
CSATSTDTQYF
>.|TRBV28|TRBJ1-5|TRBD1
TGTGCCAGCACCCTGACAGGGGGCGAATTTCAGCCCCAGCATTTT
CASTLTGGEFQPQHF
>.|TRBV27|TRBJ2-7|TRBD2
TGTGCCAGCAGTATTGCGGGAGTCCGATACGAGCAGTACTTC
CASSIAGVRYEQYF
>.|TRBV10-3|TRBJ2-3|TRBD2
TGTGCCATCACGGCTAGCGGGGGCACAGATACGCAGTATTTT
CAITASGGTDTQYF
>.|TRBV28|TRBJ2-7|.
TGTGCCAGCAACCAGGGTCACCCTCCCTACGAGCAGTACTTC
CASNQGHPPYEQYF
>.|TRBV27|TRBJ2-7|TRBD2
TGTGCCAGCAGCGACGTAGCTCAAGCGGGAAGCTCCTACGAGCAGTACTTC
CASSDVAQAGSSYEQYF
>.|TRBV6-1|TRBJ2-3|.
TGTGCCAGCAGTTGGGACACCCTCACAGATACGCAGTATTTT
CASSWDTLTDTQYF
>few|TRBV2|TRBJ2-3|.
TGTGCCAGCAGTGAAGCGGCCGCCACAGATACGCAGTATTTT
CASSEAAATDTQYF
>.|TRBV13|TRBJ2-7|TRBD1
TGTGCCAGCAGCGAAAGACAGGGGCCCCACGAGCAGTACTTC
CASSERQGPHEQYF
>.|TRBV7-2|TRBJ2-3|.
TGTGCCAGCAGCGCCCGGGTCCCCTACCTGGATACGCAGTATTTT
CASSARVPYLDTQYF
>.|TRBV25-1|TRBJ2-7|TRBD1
TGTGCCAGCAGTCGGAAGACAGGGGCCTTCTCCTACGAGCAGTACTTC
CASSRKTGAFSYEQYF
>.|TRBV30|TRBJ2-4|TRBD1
TGTGCCTGGAGGGACAGGTTAAACATTCAGTACTTC
CAWRDRLNIQYF
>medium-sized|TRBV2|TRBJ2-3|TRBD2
TGTGCCAGCAGTCCGGGACTAGCGGAGCCGGGGACAGATACGCAGTATTTT
CASSPGLAEPGTDTQYF
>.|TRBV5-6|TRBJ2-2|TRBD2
TGTGCCAGCAGCTTGGGGGTAGCGGGGGGGTCCGAGGAGCTGTTTTTT
CASSLGVAGGSEELFF
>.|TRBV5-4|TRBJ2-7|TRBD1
TGTGCCAGCAGCAGCCGGACAGGGGCCTACGAGCAGTACTTC
CASSSRTGAYEQYF
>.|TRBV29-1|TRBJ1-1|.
TGCAGCGCGCGCGGAGGGGGGGACACTGAAGCTTTCTTT
CSARGGGDTEAFF
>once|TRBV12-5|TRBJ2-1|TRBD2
TGTGCTAGTGGTAAGGAGAGCGGGAGCTCCTACAATGAGCAGTTCTTC
CASGKESGSSYNEQFF
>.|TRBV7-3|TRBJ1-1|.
TGTGCCAGCAGCCCACCCCCTCCCCGGGAGCAAGGCACTGAAGCTTTCTTT
CASSPPPPREQGTEAFF
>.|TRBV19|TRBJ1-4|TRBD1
TGTGCCAGTAGTATCAAACAGGGGGCAGGAGAAAAACTGTTTTTT
CASSIKQGAGEKLFF
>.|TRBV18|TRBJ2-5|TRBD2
TGTGCCAGCTCACCACCGGCGGGAGTAGCCGAGACCCAGTACTTC
CASSPPAGVAETQYF
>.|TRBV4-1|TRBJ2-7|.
TGCGCCAGCAGCCAAGACCCCCCCGGGGGTACTTCCTACGAGCAGTACTTC
CASSQDPPGGTSYEQYF
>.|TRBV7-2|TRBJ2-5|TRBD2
TGTGCCAGCAGCTTAGGGACAGAGCGGGGGGCTCTGGAGACCCAGTACTTC
CASSLGTERGALETQYF
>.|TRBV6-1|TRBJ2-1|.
TGTGCCAGCAGTGATCCGGACGGGGGATACAATGAGCAGTTCTTC
CASSDPDGGYNEQFF
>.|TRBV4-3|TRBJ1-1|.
TGCGCCAGCAGGCGGGAGGGGCGGGGTGAAGCTTTCTTT
CASRREGRGEAFF
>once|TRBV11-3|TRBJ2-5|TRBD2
TGTGCCAGCAGCCCGGGGACTAGTGAGACCCAGTACTTC
CASSPGTSETQYF
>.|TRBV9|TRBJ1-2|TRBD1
TGTGCCAGCAGCCATGACAGGGGGGCCTATGGCTACACCTTC
CASSHDRGAYGYTF
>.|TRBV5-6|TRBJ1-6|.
TGTGCCAGCAGCTTGGTCGGCAGGACAGATTCACCCCTCCACTTT
CASSLVGRTDSPLHF
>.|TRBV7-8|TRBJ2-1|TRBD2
TGTGCCAGCAGCTCGTCGGTGAGCGGGAGCTCCTACAATGAGCAGTTCTTC
CASSSSVSGSSYNEQFF
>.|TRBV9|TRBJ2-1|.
TGTGCCAGCAGCTTCATTACCTCGGGACAAGGAGGCGATGAGCAGTTCTTC
CASSFITSGQGGDEQFF
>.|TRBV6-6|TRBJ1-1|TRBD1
TGTGCCAGCAGTAGACAGGGGGGGGGCACTGAAGCTTTCTTT
CASSRQGGGTEAFF
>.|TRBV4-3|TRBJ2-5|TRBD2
TGCGCCAGCAGCCAAGGGCCGGTAGCGGGGGGCTGGACCCAGTACTTC
CASSQGPVAGGWTQYF